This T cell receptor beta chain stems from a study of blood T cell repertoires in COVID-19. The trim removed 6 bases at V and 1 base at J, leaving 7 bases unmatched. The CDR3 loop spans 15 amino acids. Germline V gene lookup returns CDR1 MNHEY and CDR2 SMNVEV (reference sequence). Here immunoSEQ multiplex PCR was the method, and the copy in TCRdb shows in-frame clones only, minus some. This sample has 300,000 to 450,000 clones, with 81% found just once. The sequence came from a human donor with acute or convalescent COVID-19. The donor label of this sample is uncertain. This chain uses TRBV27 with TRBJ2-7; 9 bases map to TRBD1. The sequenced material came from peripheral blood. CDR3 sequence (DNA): TGTGCCAGCAGGGGCTTCGGGACAGGGTCCTACGAGCAGTACTTC. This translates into CASRGFGTGSYEQYF.